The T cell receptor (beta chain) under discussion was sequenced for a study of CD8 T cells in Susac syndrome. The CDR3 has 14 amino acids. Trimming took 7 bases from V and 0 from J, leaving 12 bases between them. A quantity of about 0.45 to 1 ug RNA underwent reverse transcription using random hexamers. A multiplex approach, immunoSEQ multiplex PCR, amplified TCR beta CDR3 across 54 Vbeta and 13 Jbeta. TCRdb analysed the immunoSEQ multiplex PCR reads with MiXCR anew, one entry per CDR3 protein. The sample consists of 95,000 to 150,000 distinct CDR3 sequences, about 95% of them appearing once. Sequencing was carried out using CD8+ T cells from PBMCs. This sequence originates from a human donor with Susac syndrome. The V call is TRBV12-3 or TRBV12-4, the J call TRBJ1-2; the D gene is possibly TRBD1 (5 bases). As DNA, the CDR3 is TGTGCCAGCATTTCGACAGAACCTAACTATGGCTACACCTTC. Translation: CASISTEPNYGYTF.